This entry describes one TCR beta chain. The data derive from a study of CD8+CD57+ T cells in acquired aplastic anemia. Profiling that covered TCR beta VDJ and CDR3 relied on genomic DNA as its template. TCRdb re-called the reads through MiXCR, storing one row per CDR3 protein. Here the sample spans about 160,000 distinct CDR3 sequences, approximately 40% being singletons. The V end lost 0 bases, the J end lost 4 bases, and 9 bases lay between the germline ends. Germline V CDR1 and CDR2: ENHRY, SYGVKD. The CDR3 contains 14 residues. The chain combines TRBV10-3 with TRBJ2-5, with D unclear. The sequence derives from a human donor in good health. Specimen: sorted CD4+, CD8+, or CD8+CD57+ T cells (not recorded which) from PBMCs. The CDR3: CAISESDSRETQYF. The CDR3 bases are TGTGCCATCAGTGAGTCAGACTCACGAGAGACCCAGTACTTC.